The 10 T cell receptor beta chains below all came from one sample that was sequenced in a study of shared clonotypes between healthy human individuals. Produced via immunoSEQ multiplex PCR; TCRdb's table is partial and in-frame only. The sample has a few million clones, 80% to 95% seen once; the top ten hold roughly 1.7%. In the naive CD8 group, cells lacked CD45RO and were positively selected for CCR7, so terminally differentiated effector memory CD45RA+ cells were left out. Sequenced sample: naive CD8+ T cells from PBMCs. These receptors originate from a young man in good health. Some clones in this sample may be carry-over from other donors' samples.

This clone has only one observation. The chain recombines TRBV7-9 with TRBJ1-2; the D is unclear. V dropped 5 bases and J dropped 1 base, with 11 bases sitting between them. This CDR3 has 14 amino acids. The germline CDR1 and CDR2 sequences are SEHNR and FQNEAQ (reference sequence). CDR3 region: CASSPQTVNYGYTF. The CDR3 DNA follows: TGTGCCAGCAGCCCACAGACCGTTAACTATGGCTACACCTTC.

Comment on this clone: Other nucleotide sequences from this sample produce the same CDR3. CDR3 residues: CASSLTGYSNQPQHF. CDR3 DNA sequence: TGTGCCAGCAGTTTAACAGGGTACAGCAATCAGCCCCAGCATTTT. The gene calls are TRBV28 and TRBJ1-5; D possibly corresponds to TRBD1 (6 bases). Trimming shortened V by 2 bases and J by 1 base, and 9 bases separated the two germline ends. Germline V gene lookup returns CDR1 MDHEN and CDR2 SYDVKM. The CDR3 loop spans 15 amino acids.

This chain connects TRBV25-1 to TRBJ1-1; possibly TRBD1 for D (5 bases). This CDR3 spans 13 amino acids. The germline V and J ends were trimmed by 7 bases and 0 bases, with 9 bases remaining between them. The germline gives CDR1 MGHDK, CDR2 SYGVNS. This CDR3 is CASTTGLNTEAFF. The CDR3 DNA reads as TGTGCCAGCACCACGGGGCTGAACACTGAAGCTTTCTTT.

Here the CDR3 reads CASSWSSGEQYF. As DNA, the CDR3 is TGTGCCAGCAGCTGGAGTAGCGGCGAGCAGTACTTC. This chain joins TRBV7-9 and TRBJ2-7, with a weak D call TRBD2 (6 bases). CDR3 length equals 12 residues. V was clipped by 4 bases and J by 6 bases, with 10 bases between them. The germline gives CDR1 SEHNR, CDR2 FQNEAQ (reference sequence).

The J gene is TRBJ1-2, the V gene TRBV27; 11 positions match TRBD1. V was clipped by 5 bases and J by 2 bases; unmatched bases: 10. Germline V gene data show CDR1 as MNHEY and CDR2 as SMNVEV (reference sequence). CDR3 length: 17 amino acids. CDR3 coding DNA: TGTGCCAGCAGTCCTACCGGGACAGGGGGACTGAACTATGGCTACACCTTC. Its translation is CASSPTGTGGLNYGYTF.

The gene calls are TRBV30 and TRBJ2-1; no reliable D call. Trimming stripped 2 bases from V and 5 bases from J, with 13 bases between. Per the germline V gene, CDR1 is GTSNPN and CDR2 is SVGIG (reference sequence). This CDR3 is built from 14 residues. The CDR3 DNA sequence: TGTGCCTGGAGTTTACGGGTTAATGACAATGAGCAGTTCTTC. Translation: CAWSLRVNDNEQFF.

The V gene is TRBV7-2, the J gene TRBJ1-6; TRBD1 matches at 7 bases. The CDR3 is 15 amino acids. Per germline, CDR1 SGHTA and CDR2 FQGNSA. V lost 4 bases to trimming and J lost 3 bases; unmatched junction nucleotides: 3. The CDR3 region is CASSSGQLYNSPLHF. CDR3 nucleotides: TGTGCCAGCAGCTCGGGACAGCTCTATAATTCACCCCTCCACTTT.

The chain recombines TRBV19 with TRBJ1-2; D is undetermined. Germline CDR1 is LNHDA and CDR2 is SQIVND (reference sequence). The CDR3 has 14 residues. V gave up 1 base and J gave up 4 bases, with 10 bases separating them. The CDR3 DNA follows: TGTGCCAGTAGTATAGGCTGGACGACCTATGGCTACACCTTC. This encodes CASSIGWTTYGYTF.

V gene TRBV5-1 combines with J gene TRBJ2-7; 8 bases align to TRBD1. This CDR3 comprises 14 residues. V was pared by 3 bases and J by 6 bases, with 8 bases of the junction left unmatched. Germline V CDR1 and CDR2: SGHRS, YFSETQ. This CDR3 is CASSSRGQGREQYF. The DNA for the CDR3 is TGCGCCAGCAGCTCCCGTGGACAGGGTCGCGAGCAGTACTTC.

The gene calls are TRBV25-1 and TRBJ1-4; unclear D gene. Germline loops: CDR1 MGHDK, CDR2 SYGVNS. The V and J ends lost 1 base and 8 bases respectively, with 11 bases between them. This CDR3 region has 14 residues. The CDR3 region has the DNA TGTGCCAGCAGTGAATTGCAGGACGTAGAAAAACTGTTTTTT. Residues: CASSELQDVEKLFF.